Below are 22 T cell receptor beta chains sequenced from a single sample in a study of Ad26.COV2.S vaccination and SARS-CoV-2 variants. Profiled with immunoSEQ multiplex PCR; TCRdb holds only in-frame clones, not every one. The table shows under 550,000 clones, with 85% to 90% occurring only once. Treatment noted: roughly 19 received Ad26.COV2.S at low or high dose, single or two shots; 5 received placebo; per-sample allocation not given. Following the first vaccine or placebo injection, samples were taken on day 63. Sequencing used peripheral blood, obtained in a trial of Ad26.COV2.S vaccine versus placebo. These receptors all come from a person aged 18-65 years who received the Ad26.COV2.S COVID-19 vaccine or a placebo.

This chain links TRBV5-1 with TRBJ1-1; D not resolved. Looked up from germline, CDR1 is SGHRS and CDR2 is YFSETQ. The V gene lost 0 bases and the J gene lost 0 bases, with 6 bases spanning the gap. This CDR3 is built from 14 residues. As DNA, the CDR3 is TGCGCCAGCAGCTTGGCCCTAATGAACACTGAAGCTTTCTTT. Its protein is CASSLALMNTEAFF.

The CDR3 protein is CASSQDAGGYNEQFF. CDR3 nucleotides: TGTGCCAGCAGCCAAGACGCGGGAGGCTACAATGAGCAGTTCTTC. This chain uses TRBV3-1 (or the pseudogene TRBV3-2) with TRBJ2-1, with TRBD2 matching 8 bases. CDR1 LGHDT and CDR2 YNNKEL come from the germline V gene (reference sequence). After removal of 0 bases from V and 3 bases from J, the junction contained 1 base not matched to a gene. The CDR3 contains 15 residues.

The gene calls are TRBV9 and TRBJ1-6; 9 bases fit TRBD1. The CDR3 contains 15 residues. Trimming removed 2 bases from V and 8 bases from J; junction bases left unmatched: 5. Germline CDR1 is SGDLS and CDR2 is YYNGEE. This CDR3 is CASSVGTGIHSPLHF. Here the CDR3 DNA reads TGTGCCAGCAGCGTGGGGACAGGGATTCATTCACCCCTCCACTTT.

V gene TRBV5-1 combines with J gene TRBJ1-4; D remains ambiguous. The CDR3 is 16 residues long. Germline lookup yields CDR1 SGHRS and CDR2 YFSETQ. Between the trimmed V and J ends, which lost 4 bases and 2 bases, there was a span of 15 bases. The CDR3 region is CASSTGPPGTNEKLFF. The DNA of the CDR3 is TGCGCCAGCAGCACCGGCCCCCCTGGGACTAATGAAAAACTGTTTTTT.

CDR3 bases: TGTGCCTGGAGTATGGGACAGTACGAGCAGTACTTC. Its protein is CAWSMGQYEQYF. The J gene is TRBJ2-7, the V gene TRBV30, with 7 bases fitting TRBD1. This CDR3 has 12 residues. After removal of 2 bases from V and 4 bases from J, the junction contained 2 bases not matched to a gene. Germline lookup yields CDR1 GTSNPN and CDR2 SVGIG (reference sequence). The full variable domain, its missing parts supplied by reference TRBV30 and TRBJ2-7, is SQTIHQWPATLVQPVGSPLSLECTVEGTSNPNLYWYRQAAGRGLQLLFYSVGIGQISSEVPQNLSASRPQDRQFILSSKKLLLSDSGFYLCAWSMGQYEQYFGPGTRLTVT.

This sequence joins TRBV18 and TRBJ2-7; 9 positions match TRBD1. The germline CDR1 and CDR2 sequences are KGHSH and LQKENI. The CDR3 has 13 amino acids. Unmatched junction bases numbered 4, after V lost 7 bases and J lost 3 bases. CDR3 sequence (DNA): TGTGCCAGCTTCCTGGACAGGGGCTACGAGCAGTACTTC. It specifies CASFLDRGYEQYF.

V gene TRBV4-1 combines with J gene TRBJ2-3; 15 nucleotides align to TRBD2. Trimming removed 4 bases from V and 4 bases from J; junction bases left unmatched: 9. The V gene's germline CDR1 is MGHRA and CDR2 YSYEKL. This CDR3 is 18 amino acids long. The CDR3 loop reads CASSPHSGLAGGPDTQYF. The CDR3 DNA reads TGCGCCAGCAGCCCCCATTCTGGACTAGCGGGGGGGCCAGATACGCAGTATTTT.

The chain links TRBV7-9 to TRBJ2-4; D could derive from TRBD1 or TRBD2 (5 bases each). Looked up from germline, CDR1 is SEHNR and CDR2 is FQNEAQ (reference sequence). This CDR3 has 12 amino acids. V lost 11 bases to trimming and J lost 3 bases, with 11 bases between them. The CDR3 DNA sequence: TGTGCCGAGGGGCTAGGCAAAAACATTCAGTACTTC. Protein: CAEGLGKNIQYF.

This chain connects TRBV6-4 to TRBJ1-1; D might be TRBD1 (5 bases). Germline V lookup: CDR1 MRHNA, CDR2 SNTAGT. V lost 6 bases and J 1 base, leaving 12 bases between the germline ends. CDR3 length: 14 amino acids. The CDR3 DNA sequence: TGTGCCAGCAGGTCGGGGGGACCGAACACTGAAGCTTTCTTT. This gives the protein CASRSGGPNTEAFF.

The V gene is TRBV5-1, the J gene TRBJ2-5; 9 bases align to TRBD2. CDR1 is SGHRS and CDR2 is YFSETQ in the germline V gene. The V segment lost 1 base and the J segment 2 bases; nucleotides outside the gene matches: 3. CDR3 length: 15 amino acids. CDR3 DNA: TGCGCCAGCAGCTTGACTAGCGGGTATCAAGAGACCCAGTACTTC. Protein: CASSLTSGYQETQYF.

In DNA form, the CDR3 reads TGTGCCAGCAGCTTAAATGCCGGGACAGGGTTTCGGGGTGAGCAGTTCTTC. Encoded protein: CASSLNAGTGFRGEQFF. This chain uses TRBV7-3 with TRBJ2-1, with 9 bases identical to TRBD1. J was trimmed by 9 bases and V by 1 base; bases with no gene match: 13. Germline values: CDR1 SGHTA, CDR2 FQGTGA. This CDR3 contains 17 residues.

The chain employs TRBV9 and TRBJ2-2; 7 nucleotides align to TRBD1. With V trimmed by 1 base and J by 4 bases, 10 bases remained unmatched. Germline V gene sequence: CDR1 SGDLS, CDR2 YYNGEE. The CDR3 is 17 residues long. The CDR3 coding sequence is TGTGCCAGCAGCGTATATCCTAAGGGGGCGTTCACCGGGGAGCTGTTTTTT. This codes for CASSVYPKGAFTGELFF.

The chain joins TRBV11-2 to TRBJ2-7; D gene unclear. V lost 1 base, J lost 7 bases, and 8 bases lay in between. Germline V gives CDR1 SGHAT, CDR2 FQNNGV. CDR3 length: 12 residues. CDR3 sequence (DNA): TGTGCCAGCAGCTTAGGGCGATATGAGCAGTACTTC. Its protein product is CASSLGRYEQYF.

The J gene is TRBJ1-2, the V gene TRBV25-1, with D unresolved. This CDR3 comprises 14 residues. V gave up 1 base and J gave up 4 bases, with 10 bases separating them. Germline V gene sequence: CDR1 MGHDK, CDR2 SYGVNS. The CDR3 loop reads CASSEFGNVYGYTF. Here the CDR3 DNA reads TGTGCCAGCAGTGAATTCGGCAACGTCTATGGCTACACCTTC.

The CDR3 here is CASSIAVGPDTQYF. For the CDR3, the DNA is TGTGCCAGTAGTATAGCGGTGGGGCCAGATACGCAGTATTTT. The chain carries TRBV19 and TRBJ2-3; TRBD1 is a possible D gene (5 bases). This CDR3 region has 14 residues. CDR1 and CDR2 (germline): LNHDA, SQIVND (reference sequence). V dropped 1 base and J dropped 4 bases, with 9 bases sitting between them. The variable domain in full, with the rest retrieved from reference TRBV19 and TRBJ2-3, is DGGITQSPKYLFRKEGQNVTLSCEQNLNHDAMYWYRQDPGQGLRLIYYSQIVNDFQKGDIAEGYSVSREKKESFPLTVTSAQKNPTAFYLCASSIAVGPDTQYFGPGTRLTVL.

The chain couples TRBV7-9 to TRBJ2-7; maybe TRBD1 (5 bases). The CDR3 spans 14 residues. Trimming removed 3 bases from V and 3 bases from J, with 12 bases in between. Per the germline V gene, CDR1 is SEHNR and CDR2 is FQNEAQ (reference sequence). Here the CDR3 DNA reads TGTGCCAGCAGCTTGGCAGGGAACCTCTACGAGCAGTACTTC. It yields the protein CASSLAGNLYEQYF.

The rearrangement uses TRBV7-2 and TRBJ2-7, with D possibly matching TRBD1 (8 bases). With 3 bases removed from V and 5 bases from J, the gap between germline ends came to 17 bases. CDR3 size: 15 residues. Germline lookup yields CDR1 SGHTA and CDR2 FQGNSA. DNA for the CDR3: TGTGCCAGCAGCTTTGCAAGACAGGGGACTAACGAGCAGTACTTC. Its protein product is CASSFARQGTNEQYF.

The chain employs TRBV19 and TRBJ1-4, with 8 bases that match TRBD1. This CDR3 comprises 15 residues. Germline CDR1 and CDR2: LNHDA and SQIVND (reference sequence). The J segment lost 7 bases and the V segment lost 7 bases, leaving 11 bases of the junction unmatched. The CDR3 loop reads CASTAQGASAEKLFF. The CDR3 DNA reads TGTGCCAGTACCGCCCAGGGGGCGTCTGCTGAAAAACTGTTTTTT.

CDR3 nucleotide sequence: TGTGCCAGCAGTGGAATAAAGGACCCAGCCAACGTCCTGACTTTC. Translation gives CASSGIKDPANVLTF. V gene TRBV2 combines with J gene TRBJ2-6; D is uncertain. Trimming cost V 4 bases and J 7 bases, with 14 bases left between them. The CDR3 covers 15 residues. The germline gives CDR1 SNHLY, CDR2 FYNNEI.

V and J are TRBV5-5 and TRBJ1-2; D unclear. V was trimmed by 4 bases and J by 8 bases, leaving 18 bases between them. The CDR3 runs to 14 residues. CDR1 SGHKS and CDR2 YYEKEE come from the germline V gene (reference sequence). The CDR3 DNA follows: TGTGCCAGCAGCAAGGGCGGGGTCCTTGAAGGCTACACCTTC. This translates into CASSKGGVLEGYTF.

CDR3 coding DNA: TGTGCCAGCAGCTTGGCCAGGGGTCAAGAGACCCAGTACTTC. It encodes CASSLARGQETQYF. V gene TRBV5-8 combines with J gene TRBJ2-5; D perhaps matches TRBD1 (6 bases). CDR1 and CDR2 from the germline V gene are SGHTS and YDEGEE. Trimming removed 0 bases from V and 2 bases from J, with 8 bases in between. CDR3 size: 14 residues.

J is TRBJ2-1 and V is TRBV4-3, with D uncertain. The length of the CDR3 is 15 residues. The V end was cut by 2 bases, the J end by 8 bases, with 16 bases between. From germline, CDR1 is LGHNA and CDR2 YSLEER. Written as DNA, the CDR3 is TGCGCCAGCAGCCAACGAAGTGGGCTTCAGGATGAGCAGTTCTTC. The encoded protein is CASSQRSGLQDEQFF.